The 27 T cell receptor beta chains reported below all come from one sample, sequenced in a study of beta chain features in type 1 diabetes. Every isolated RNA sample was fully reverse transcribed, so sequencing captured expressed TCRB transcripts. Data came from immunoSEQ multiplex PCR; TCRdb stores just in-frame clones and leaves some out. The sample holds approximately 470,000 clones, 30% seen once. The source material was naive CD4+ T cells from blood. The receptors come from a man younger than 35 in good health.

The chain employs TRBV4-3 and TRBJ2-1; 9 bases map to TRBD1. The CDR3 covers 19 residues. Germline CDR1 reads LGHNA; CDR2 reads YSLEER. V lost 3 bases and J lost 0; bases outside the gene matches: 12. The CDR3 nucleotides are TGCGCCAGCAGCCAGCCGGGACAGGGACTTGGAGGCTCCTACAATGAGCAGTTCTTC. Translating it yields CASSQPGQGLGGSYNEQFF.

The gene calls are TRBV29-1 and TRBJ2-2; 12 nucleotides agree with TRBD2. CDR3 length: 16 amino acids. Germline loops: CDR1 SQVTM, CDR2 ANQGSEA. V dropped 7 bases and J dropped 1; count of bases not matched to a gene: 7. CDR3: CSARTSGIRNTGELFF. Here the CDR3 DNA reads TGCAGCGCCCGGACTAGCGGGATTAGGAACACCGGGGAGCTGTTTTTT.

The V gene is TRBV4-3, the J gene TRBJ1-1; D might be TRBD1 (5 bases). V lost 1 base to trimming and J lost 0 bases, with 9 bases between them. The CDR3 covers 15 residues. Germline V CDR1 and CDR2: LGHNA, YSLEER. The CDR3 region has the DNA TGCGCCAGCAGCCAAGTGTACAGGATGAACACTGAAGCTTTCTTT. Translating gives CASSQVYRMNTEAFF.

This chain uses TRBV7-9 with TRBJ1-2, with TRBD1 matching 7 bases. The junction had 11 bases not matched to a gene; V was cut back by 5 bases and J by 5 bases. The germline CDR1 and CDR2 sequences are SEHNR and FQNEAQ (reference sequence). The CDR3 covers 15 residues. CDR3 nucleotide sequence: TGTGCCAGCAGCCCGACCGGGACAGAGACGTATGGCTACACCTTC. It codes for CASSPTGTETYGYTF.

The V gene is TRBV5-4, the J gene TRBJ2-1, with 9 positions matching TRBD2. In germline, CDR1 is SGHNT, CDR2 YYREEE (reference sequence). The CDR3 totals 15 residues. The junction had 5 bases not matched to a gene; V was cut back by 3 bases and J by 4 bases. The CDR3 reads CASSSRTSVYNEQFF. In nucleotides, the CDR3 is TGTGCCAGCAGCTCCCGGACTAGCGTATACAATGAGCAGTTCTTC.

This chain connects TRBV30 to TRBJ2-1; 9 bases map to TRBD2. Germline CDR1 is GTSNPN and CDR2 is SVGIG (reference sequence). With V trimmed by 1 base and J by 2 bases, 9 bases remained unmatched. The CDR3 consists of 17 residues. The DNA for the CDR3 is TGTGCCTGGAGTGGTGGTAGCGGGAGTTTGACCTACAATGAGCAGTTCTTC. This codes for CAWSGGSGSLTYNEQFF.

The chain joins TRBV29-1 to TRBJ1-1; D is uncertain. The germline V gene encodes CDR1 SQVTM and CDR2 ANQGSEA. This CDR3 is 13 amino acids long. The V gene lost 4 bases and the J gene lost 0 bases, with 9 bases spanning the gap. The CDR3 nucleotides read TGCAGCGTTGTCGTGTCAATGAACACTGAAGCTTTCTTT. This sequence encodes CSVVVSMNTEAFF. Full variable domain (remainder filled in from reference TRBV29-1 and TRBJ1-1): SAVISQKPSRDICQRGTSLTIQCQVDSQVTMMFWYRQQPGQSLTLIATANQGSEATYESGFVIDKFPISRPNLTFSTLTVSNMSPEDSSIYLCSVVVSMNTEAFFGQGTRLTVV.

V usage is TRBV5-1 and J usage is TRBJ1-4; D is perhaps TRBD1 (5 bases). Trimming stripped 0 bases from V and 4 bases from J, with 7 bases between. The germline V gene has CDR1 SGHRS and CDR2 YFSETQ. This CDR3 region has 14 residues. CDR3 in DNA: TGCGCCAGCAGCTTGGGACAGATTAATGAAAAACTGTTTTTT. This encodes CASSLGQINEKLFF.

The genes are TRBV4-1 and TRBJ1-1; 9 bases match TRBD1. CDR3 length: 15 residues. J lost 5 bases, V lost 1 base, and 5 bases had no gene match. Germline assignment: CDR1 MGHRA and CDR2 YSYEKL. The CDR3 sequence is CASSQGRDRVTEAFF. The CDR3 bases are TGCGCCAGCAGCCAAGGCCGGGACAGGGTTACTGAAGCTTTCTTT.

This clone was observed once. The V call is TRBV6-5, the J call TRBJ2-7, with TRBD1 matching 7 bases. The CDR3 runs 14 residues. Trimming cost V 6 bases and J 4 bases; bases outside gene matches: 9. Germline loops: CDR1 MNHEY, CDR2 SVGAGI. The CDR3 is CASRTGIPAYEQYF. As DNA, the CDR3 is TGTGCCAGCAGGACAGGGATACCCGCGTACGAGCAGTACTTC.

The chain links TRBV5-1 to TRBJ2-7; 7 bases line up with TRBD1. Germline-derived CDR1 and CDR2 are SGHRS and YFSETQ. The J segment lost 2 bases and the V segment lost 4 bases, leaving 6 bases of the junction unmatched. This CDR3 is built from 14 residues. The CDR3 DNA sequence: TGCGCCAGCAGCATCGGGACAGCCGCCTACGAGCAGTACTTC. Translation gives CASSIGTAAYEQYF.

V usage is TRBV4-1 and J usage is TRBJ2-3; a possible D gene is TRBD2 (5 bases). This CDR3 has 15 amino acids. The V gene lost 6 bases and the J gene lost 0 bases, with 13 bases spanning the gap. CDR1 and CDR2 from the germline V gene are MGHRA and YSYEKL. CDR3 sequence (DNA): TGCGCCAGCAGACAACCGGGGTCCAGCACAGATACGCAGTATTTT. This gives the protein CASRQPGSSTDTQYF.

The gene calls are TRBV18 and TRBJ2-5; perhaps TRBD2 as D (6 bases). V was cut by 8 bases and J by 2 bases, with 12 bases left in between. Germline-derived CDR1 and CDR2 are KGHSH and LQKENI. The CDR3 sequence is 13 residues long. The CDR3 spells CASRGTGQETQYF. For the CDR3, the DNA is TGTGCCAGCCGCGGGACCGGACAAGAGACCCAGTACTTC.

The sample holds a few counts of this clone. V is TRBV30 and J is TRBJ2-1; D gene ambiguous. The germline gives CDR1 GTSNPN, CDR2 SVGIG (reference sequence). This CDR3 is 15 amino acids long. Trimming shortened V by 0 bases and J by 8 bases, and 17 bases separated the two germline ends. CDR3 nucleotide sequence: TGTGCCTGGAGTGTACTGGGCAGCGCTGGGGATGAGCAGTTCTTC. It codes for CAWSVLGSAGDEQFF.

The chain uses TRBV30 and TRBJ2-3; D remains ambiguous. Per the germline V gene, CDR1 is GTSNPN and CDR2 is SVGIG (reference sequence). The V and J ends lost 2 bases and 4 bases respectively, with 10 bases between them. The CDR3 runs to 13 residues. The CDR3 DNA reads TGTGCCTGGAGTCCCCCCGGCCCAGATACGCAGTATTTT. Protein: CAWSPPGPDTQYF.

This sequence joins TRBV7-9 and TRBJ1-1, with D possibly matching TRBD1 (6 bases). The CDR3 is 13 amino acids. Germline CDR1 reads SEHNR; CDR2 reads FQNEAQ (reference sequence). V was pared by 3 bases and J by 7 bases, with 12 bases between. This CDR3 reads CASSFIGGREAFF. CDR3 DNA sequence: TGTGCCAGCAGCTTTATAGGGGGACGTGAAGCTTTCTTT.

This rearrangement joins TRBV12-5 to TRBJ1-5, with unresolved D. The CDR3 totals 13 residues. V lost 3 bases to trimming and J lost 5 bases, with 8 bases between them. CDR1 and CDR2 (germline): LGHNT, FRNRAP. The CDR3 nucleotides are TGTGCTAGTGGTTTCGGCGGGGATCAGCCCCAGCATTTT. Its translation: CASGFGGDQPQHF. The full variable domain, in which reference TRBV12-5 and TRBJ1-5 provide the parts outside the CDR3, is DARVTQTPRHKVTEMGQEVTMRCQPILGHNTVFWYRQTMMQGLELLAYFRNRAPLDDSGMPKDRFSAEMPDATLATLKIQPSEPRDSAVYFCASGFGGDQPQHFGDGTRLSIL.

The chain has TRBV30 and TRBJ2-1; the D is unclear. V lost 0 bases and J 4 bases, leaving 7 bases between the germline ends. The CDR3 sequence is 13 residues long. Germline V lookup: CDR1 GTSNPN, CDR2 SVGIG (reference sequence). CDR3 coding DNA: TGTGCCTGGAGTGTACTTTTTTACAATGAGCAGTTCTTC. Encoded protein: CAWSVLFYNEQFF.

The sample holds a few counts of this clone. One end of the junction fails to match germline, which may point to a read error. The V and J genes are TRBV7-7 and TRBJ2-5; the D is unclear. In germline, CDR1 is SSHAT, CDR2 FNYEAQ (reference sequence). CDR3 length: 13 amino acids. The CDR3 here is CASSVGFQETQYF. DNA of the CDR3: TGTGCTAGCAGCGTCGGGTTCCAAGAGACCCAGTACTTC.

CDR3 in amino acids: CASSLKGAWGTYEQYF. In nucleotides, the CDR3 is TGTGCCAGCAGTTTAAAGGGTGCATGGGGAACCTACGAGCAGTACTTC. The chain joins TRBV28 to TRBJ2-7; D ambiguous. V was cut by 2 bases and J by 2 bases, with 16 bases left in between. The CDR3 runs 16 residues. Germline CDR1 and CDR2: MDHEN and SYDVKM.

This clone was counted only a few times. The chain recombines TRBV29-1 with TRBJ2-3, with D maybe TRBD2 (6 bases). The V gene lost 4 bases and the J gene lost 1 base, with 15 bases spanning the gap. Looked up from germline, CDR1 is SQVTM and CDR2 is ANQGSEA. This CDR3 contains 15 residues. The CDR3 protein is CSVAGKGGGTDTQYF. The CDR3 DNA reads TGCAGCGTTGCTGGTAAGGGAGGCGGCACAGATACGCAGTATTTT.

V and J are TRBV30 and TRBJ1-1, with TRBD1 identical over 10 bases. The CDR3 is 13 residues long. Per the germline V gene, CDR1 is GTSNPN and CDR2 is SVGIG (reference sequence). J was trimmed by 3 bases and V by 3 bases; bases with no gene match: 1. The CDR3: CAWRTGGDTEAFF. CDR3 sequence (DNA): TGTGCCTGGAGGACAGGGGGCGACACTGAAGCTTTCTTT.

The chain recombines TRBV30 with TRBJ1-1; D ambiguous. The germline V gene has CDR1 GTSNPN and CDR2 SVGIG (reference sequence). The CDR3 is 14 amino acids. The ends were cut back, 1 base at V and 1 base at J, with 10 bases in the middle. Here the CDR3 reads CAWSAEGKNTEAFF. In DNA form, the CDR3 reads TGTGCCTGGAGTGCGGAAGGGAAGAACACTGAAGCTTTCTTT.

This clone appeared once. The rearrangement joins TRBV6-5 to TRBJ2-5; maybe TRBD1 (5 bases). Germline CDR1 MNHEY, CDR2 SVGAGI. V lost 2 bases and J 1 base, leaving 8 bases between the germline ends. This CDR3 contains 14 residues. The CDR3 bases are TGTGCCAGCAGTTACAGGGGCCCCCAAGAGACCCAGTACTTC. Its translation: CASSYRGPQETQYF.

This clone has a handful of counts. CDR3 region: CAGQLAGGPYEQYF. CDR3 in DNA: TGTGCCGGACAGCTAGCGGGAGGGCCGTACGAGCAGTACTTC. The rearrangement links TRBV30 to TRBJ2-7, with 12 bases that match TRBD2. V gave up 8 bases and J gave up 4 bases; unmatched junction bases: 9. In germline, CDR1 is GTSNPN, CDR2 SVGIG (reference sequence). The CDR3 runs 14 residues.

This clone was counted only a few times. The chain joins TRBV4-3 to TRBJ1-3; D remains ambiguous. CDR1 is LGHNA, CDR2 YSLEER, per germline. Deletions cut 4 bases from V and 0 bases from J, with 16 bases between. The CDR3 is 17 amino acids. CDR3 protein: CASSPFWAASSGNTIYF. The CDR3 DNA is TGCGCCAGCAGCCCGTTTTGGGCGGCGAGCTCTGGAAACACCATATATTTT.

This clone was observed a few times. The chain has TRBV29-1 and TRBJ1-1; D gene ambiguous. V was pared by 7 bases and J by 6 bases, with 12 bases between. The germline V gene encodes CDR1 SQVTM and CDR2 ANQGSEA. There are 11 residues in the CDR3. CDR3 residues: CSGQRGAEAFF. CDR3 in DNA: TGCAGCGGCCAGCGAGGCGCTGAAGCTTTCTTT.